This T cell receptor (beta chain) was recorded in a study of cytomegalovirus exposure and HLA in healthy donors. Findings and limits, study-wide: One later analysis reportedly identified an Asian-associated ancestry cluster that showed fewer N-insertions than the 666-donor mean.

As for this clone: Its target is not known.

Both 60 Vbeta primers and 13 Jbeta primers went into the PCR. Clones were read by immunoSEQ multiplex PCR, and TCRdb kept only the in-frame ones, dropping some. The profile shows about 160,000 clones, roughly 77% of them singletons. The CDR3 has 16 residues. V lost 0 bases to trimming and J lost 2 bases, with 13 bases between them. The germline CDR1 and CDR2 sequences are KGHSH and LQKENI. The rearrangement joins TRBV18 to TRBJ2-5, with D perhaps TRBD1 (6 bases). The sample comprised PBMCs. This clonotype originated in a man between 25 and 39 years old in good health and CMV-seropositive. In DNA, the CDR3 is TGTGCCAGCTCACCACCGAACAGGGCCTTACAAGAGACCCAGTACTTC. Amino acids: CASSPPNRALQETQYF.